The present entry profiles one T cell receptor beta chain with its context. Its target is unknown. Germline assignment: CDR1 SGHRS and CDR2 YFSETQ. V lost 3 bases, J lost 4 bases, and 22 bases lay in between. The CDR3 is 17 residues long. Measured with immunoSEQ multiplex PCR; TCRdb has only the in-frame clones, and not every one. The sample consists of some 150,000 clones, 92% of them appearing once. The data derive from a study of T cell responses to AZD1222 COVID-19 vaccine. Study-wide results and caveats: Rises in breadth and depth of Spike-specific TCRs came after two AZD1222 doses.

Specimen: peripheral blood, collected 28 days after the second AZD1222 dose. This TCR derives from an adult who received the AZD1222 COVID-19 vaccine. The rearrangement uses TRBV5-1 and TRBJ1-2; D is uncertain. CDR3 amino acids: CASSSKTPIGRSYGYTF. CDR3 coding DNA: TGCGCCAGCAGCTCGAAGACCCCCATTGGACGGTCCTATGGCTACACCTTC.